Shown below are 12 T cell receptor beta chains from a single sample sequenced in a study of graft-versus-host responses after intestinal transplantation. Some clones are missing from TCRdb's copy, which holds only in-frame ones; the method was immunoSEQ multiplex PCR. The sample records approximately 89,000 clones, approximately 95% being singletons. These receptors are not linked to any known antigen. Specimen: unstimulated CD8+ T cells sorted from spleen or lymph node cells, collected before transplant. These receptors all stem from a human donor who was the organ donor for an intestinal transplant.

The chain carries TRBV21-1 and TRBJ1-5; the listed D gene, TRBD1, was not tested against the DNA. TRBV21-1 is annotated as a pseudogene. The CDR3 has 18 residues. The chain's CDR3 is CASTSTGTGKVGNQPQHF. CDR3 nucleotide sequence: TGTGCCAGCACCTCAACCGGGACAGGGAAGGTAGGCAATCAGCCCCAGCATTTT.

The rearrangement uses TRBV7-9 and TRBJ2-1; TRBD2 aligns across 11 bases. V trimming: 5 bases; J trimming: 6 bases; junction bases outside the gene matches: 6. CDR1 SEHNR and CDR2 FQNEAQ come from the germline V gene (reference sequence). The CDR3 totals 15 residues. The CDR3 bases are TGTGCCAGCAGCACTAGCGGGAGTATCGTCAATGAGCAGTTCTTC. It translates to CASSTSGSIVNEQFF.

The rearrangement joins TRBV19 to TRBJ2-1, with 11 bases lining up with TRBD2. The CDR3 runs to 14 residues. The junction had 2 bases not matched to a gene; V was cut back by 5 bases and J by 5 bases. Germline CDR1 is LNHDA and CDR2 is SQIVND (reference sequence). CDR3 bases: TGTGCCAGTAGTTCTAGCGGGGGGAACAATGAGCAGTTCTTC. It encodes CASSSSGGNNEQFF.

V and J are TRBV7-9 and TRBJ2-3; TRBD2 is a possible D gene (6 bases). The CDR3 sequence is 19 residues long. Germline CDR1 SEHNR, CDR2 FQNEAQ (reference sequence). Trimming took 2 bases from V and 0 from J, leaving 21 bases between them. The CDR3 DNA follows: TGTGCCAGCAGCTTATGGGTTGTTGTCACGGCGGGGAGCACAGATACGCAGTATTTT. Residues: CASSLWVVVTAGSTDTQYF. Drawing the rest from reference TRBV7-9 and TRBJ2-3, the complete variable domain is DTGVSQNPRHKITKRGQNVTFRCDPISEHNRLYWYRQTLGQGPEFLTYFQNEAQLEKSRLLSDRFSAERPKGSFSTLEIQRTEQGDSAMYLCASSLWVVVTAGSTDTQYFGPGTRLTVL.

The CDR3 DNA follows: TGTGCCAGCAGGTCCAAAGACAGGGCGAACACTGAAGCTTTCTTT. Translation: CASRSKDRANTEAFF. The V gene is TRBV5-4, the J gene TRBJ1-1; 7 bases fit TRBD1. V shed 5 bases and J 1 base; nucleotides not matched to a gene: 8. The CDR3 is made up of 15 amino acids. Germline CDR1 SGHNT, CDR2 YYREEE (reference sequence).

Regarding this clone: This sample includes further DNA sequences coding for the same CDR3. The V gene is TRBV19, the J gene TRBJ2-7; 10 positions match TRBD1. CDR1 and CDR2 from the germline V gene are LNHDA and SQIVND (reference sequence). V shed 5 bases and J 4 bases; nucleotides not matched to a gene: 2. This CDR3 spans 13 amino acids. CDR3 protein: CASSSGQGYEQYF. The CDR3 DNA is TGTGCCAGTAGTTCGGGACAGGGGTACGAGCAGTACTTC.

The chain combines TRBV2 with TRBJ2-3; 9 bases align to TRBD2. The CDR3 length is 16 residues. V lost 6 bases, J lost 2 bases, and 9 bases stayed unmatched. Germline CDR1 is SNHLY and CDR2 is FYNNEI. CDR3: CASSDDERGATDTQYF. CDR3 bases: TGTGCCAGCAGCGACGACGAGCGGGGGGCCACAGATACGCAGTATTTT.

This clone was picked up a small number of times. The CDR3 reads CASRADRRQREQYF. The CDR3 nucleotides read TGTGCCAGCAGGGCCGACAGGCGCCAGCGGGAGCAGTACTTC. The gene calls are TRBV28 and TRBJ2-7; perhaps TRBD1 as D (6 bases). This CDR3 region has 14 residues. Trimming took off 6 bases at V and 7 bases at J, with 19 bases between the two ends. The germline V gene has CDR1 MDHEN and CDR2 SYDVKM.

The CDR3 nucleotides read TGTGCCAGCAGCCTGCACAGGGAAGGTCCTGAAGCTTTCTTT. Amino acids: CASSLHREGPEAFF. This chain connects TRBV27 to TRBJ1-1, with D possibly matching TRBD1 (6 bases). The CDR3 is made up of 14 amino acids. CDR1 and CDR2 (germline): MNHEY, SMNVEV (reference sequence). Deletions cut 6 bases from V and 6 bases from J, with 17 bases between.

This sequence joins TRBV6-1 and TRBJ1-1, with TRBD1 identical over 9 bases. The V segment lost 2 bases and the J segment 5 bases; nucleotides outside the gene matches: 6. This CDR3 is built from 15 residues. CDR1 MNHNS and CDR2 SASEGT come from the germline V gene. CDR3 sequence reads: CASSEWGTGQTEAFF. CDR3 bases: TGTGCCAGCAGTGAATGGGGGACAGGGCAAACTGAAGCTTTCTTT.

CDR3 residues: CASSVGTRGEQFF. As DNA, the CDR3 is TGTGCCAGCAGCGTAGGGACTAGGGGTGAGCAGTTCTTC. The rearrangement uses TRBV9 and TRBJ2-1, with TRBD2 matching 7 bases. This CDR3 comprises 13 residues. Per the germline V gene, CDR1 is SGDLS and CDR2 is YYNGEE. With V trimmed by 0 bases and J by 9 bases, 3 bases remained unmatched.

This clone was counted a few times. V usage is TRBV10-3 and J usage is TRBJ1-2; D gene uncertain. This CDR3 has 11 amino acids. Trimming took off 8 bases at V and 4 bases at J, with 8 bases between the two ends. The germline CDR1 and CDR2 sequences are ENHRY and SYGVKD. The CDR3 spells CAIRVLYGYTF. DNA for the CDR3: TGTGCCATCCGTGTCCTCTATGGCTACACCTTC.